This T cell receptor beta chain was retrieved from a study of cytomegalovirus exposure and HLA in healthy donors. This CDR3 has 12 amino acids. V gave up 7 bases and J gave up 4 bases, with 10 bases separating them. Germline-derived CDR1 and CDR2 are LNHDA and SQIVND (reference sequence). Primers: 60 Vbeta forward and 13 Jbeta reverse. The repertoire was sequenced with immunoSEQ multiplex PCR; TCRdb's copy has only in-frame clones and lacks some. Counted here are about 160,000 clones, around 78% occurring once; the ten biggest clones make up under 2%. The clonotype comes from a man aged 35-49 years in good health and CMV-seronegative. The rearrangement uses TRBV19 and TRBJ2-5; a weak D match, TRBD1 (6 bases). The sequenced material came from PBMCs. The chain's CDR3 is CASNGDTETQYF. The CDR3 nucleotides are TGTGCCAGTAATGGGGACACAGAGACCCAGTACTTC.